A selection of T cell receptor beta chains follows, all from one sample in a study of Ad26.COV2.S vaccination and SARS-CoV-2 variants. Profiling relied on immunoSEQ multiplex PCR, and the TCRdb table lists in-frame clones only, not all of them. Of approximately 460,000 clones detected, nearly 90% appear once; the ten largest clones hold over 1.5%. This material consisted of peripheral blood, taken in a trial of Ad26.COV2.S vaccine versus placebo. The receptors stem from a person aged 18 to 59 who received the Ad26.COV2.S COVID-19 vaccine or a placebo. Each CDR3 is given with its conserved first and last residue. A D gene is named only where the DNA matches it firmly. Clone size is stated in some rows and not others, as once, few, many or a class when expanded.

>TRBJ2-6|NA|NA|TRBV27
TGTGCCAGCAGCTGGGGCTCTGGGGCCAACGTCCTGACTTTC
CASSWGSGANVLTF
>TRBJ2-6|NA|NA|TRBV14
TGTGCCAGCAGCCAAGAGGGAGGTGCCCCCTCTGGGGCCAACGTCCTGACTTTC
CASSQEGGAPSGANVLTF
>TRBJ2-3|TRBD1|NA|TRBV5-1
TGCGCCAGCAGGGGTAGGACAGGGGGAACAGATACGCAGTATTTT
CASRGRTGGTDTQYF
>TRBJ2-3|NA|NA|TRBV7-2
TGTGCCAGCAGCTTAGGGGGCAGCCGCACAGATACGCAGTATTTT
CASSLGGSRTDTQYF
>TRBJ2-7|TRBD2|once|TRBV3-1/TRBV3-2
TGTGCCAGCAGCCAAGATCCGGGGGGGCGGTACGAGCAGTACTTC
CASSQDPGGRYEQYF
>TRBJ1-2|NA|NA|TRBV5-1
TGCGCCAGCGGGCAGGGCAATGGCTACACCTTC
CASGQGNGYTF
>TRBJ2-1|NA|NA|TRBV7-2
TGTGCCAGCAGCCTATATAGCAATGAGCAGTTCTTC
CASSLYSNEQFF
>TRBJ1-2|TRBD1|NA|TRBV2
TGTGCCAGCAGGGCGACAGGGAGCGGCTACACCTTC
CASRATGSGYTF
>TRBJ1-1|NA|once|TRBV3-1/TRBV3-2
TGTGCCAGCAGACTAGACAGGAACACTGAAGCTTTCTTT
CASRLDRNTEAFF
>TRBJ2-3|NA|NA|TRBV30
TGTGCCTGGGCCACCGGGACAAGGGCCGCAGATACGCAGTATTTT
CAWATGTRAADTQYF
>TRBJ2-2|NA|NA|TRBV9
TGTGCCAGCAGCCCAGTAGGGGGGGCAGGCACCGGGGAGCTGTTTTTT
CASSPVGGAGTGELFF
>TRBJ1-1|TRBD1|NA|TRBV14
TGTGCCAGCAGCGCCGGGACAGGCACTGAAGCTTTCTTT
CASSAGTGTEAFF
>TRBJ1-5|NA|many|TRBV12-3/TRBV12-4
TGTGCCAGCAGTTCGGGGGGGCGACAGCCCCAGCATTTT
CASSSGGRQPQHF
>TRBJ1-2|NA|few|TRBV30
TGTGCCTGGAGTGTACTAGGGTATGGCTACACCTTC
CAWSVLGYGYTF
>TRBJ2-7|TRBD1|NA|TRBV5-1
TGCGCCAGCAGCTACAGGGGTCCCTACGAGCAGTACTTC
CASSYRGPYEQYF
>TRBJ2-1|TRBD2|NA|TRBV7-9
TGTGCCAGCAGCTTTTCCGGGACTAGCGTCAATGAGCAGTTCTTC
CASSFSGTSVNEQFF
>TRBJ1-2|NA|NA|TRBV6-1
TGTGCCAGCAGTGAAGACCCATATAACTATGGCTACACCTTC
CASSEDPYNYGYTF
>TRBJ1-1|NA|NA|TRBV14
TGTGCCAGCAGCCAAGATCCCCATCGGACGGAAGAAGCTTTCTTT
CASSQDPHRTEEAFF
>TRBJ1-2|NA|NA|TRBV11-3
TGTGCCAGCAGCTTTAAGGAACTTCACTATGGCTACACCTTC
CASSFKELHYGYTF
>TRBJ1-5|TRBD1|once|TRBV2
TGTGCCAGCAGTCATGACAGGGCCCCCCAGCCCCAGCATTTT
CASSHDRAPQPQHF
>TRBJ2-3|NA|NA|TRBV2
TGTGCCAGCAGGGGGGGACACGGATACACAGATACGCAGTATTTT
CASRGGHGYTDTQYF
>TRBJ2-2|TRBD2|NA|TRBV9
TGTGCCAGCAGCGGGGGACTAGCGGACCCCACCGGGGAGCTGTTTTTT
CASSGGLADPTGELFF
>TRBJ2-1|NA|NA|TRBV28
TGTGCCAGCGGTACAACCCCAGGCAATGAGCAGTTCTTC
CASGTTPGNEQFF
>TRBJ1-3|TRBD1|NA|TRBV18
TGTGCCAGCTCCGTACAGGGGAGTCGACACTCTGGAAACACCATATATTTT
CASSVQGSRHSGNTIYF
>TRBJ2-1|TRBD2|once|TRBV29-1
TGCAGCGTCACTGTGGGCGTAACTAGCGGGAGTGCCCATGAGCAGTTCTTC
CSVTVGVTSGSAHEQFF
>TRBJ2-5|TRBD2|NA|TRBV5-1
TGCGCCAGCAGCTGGGTGGGACTAGCGGGCTTAGAGACCCAGTACTTC
CASSWVGLAGLETQYF
>TRBJ1-1|NA|NA|TRBV5-4
TGTGCCAGCAGCCCACGGGAGAACACTGAAGCTTTCTTT
CASSPRENTEAFF
>TRBJ1-4|NA|once|TRBV7-8
TGTGCCAGCAGCCAAACCCCCAGGCATGAAAAACTGTTTTTT
CASSQTPRHEKLFF
>TRBJ1-3|TRBD1|once|TRBV6-5
TGTGCCAGCAGTCGGGACAGGGGATCGGGAAACACCATATATTTT
CASSRDRGSGNTIYF
>TRBJ2-5|NA|once|TRBV30
TGTGCCTGGGGGAGGACCCTCGCCGGGTTGCCCCAGTACTTC
CAWGRTLAGLPQYF
>TRBJ2-1|TRBD1|NA|TRBV10-1
TGCGCCAGCAGTGAGGGTGGGACAGGGAACAATGAGCAGTTCTTC
CASSEGGTGNNEQFF
>TRBJ2-1|NA|NA|TRBV5-4
TGTGCCAGCAGCTTGGACACCTACAATGAGCAGTTCTTC
CASSLDTYNEQFF
>TRBJ2-7|TRBD1|few|TRBV19
TGTGCCAGTAGTACGAGGACAGGGAGAGCCTACGAGCAGTACTTC
CASSTRTGRAYEQYF
>TRBJ2-7|TRBD2|NA|TRBV7-2
TGTGCCAGCAAACTAGCGCATAGCTCCTACGAGCAGTACTTC
CASKLAHSSYEQYF
>TRBJ1-1|NA|NA|TRBV5-4
TGTGCCAGCAGCTTGGGTTGGGTGAACACTGAAGCTTTCTTT
CASSLGWVNTEAFF
>TRBJ1-1|TRBD1|NA|TRBV7-2
TGTGCCAGCAGCTTACAGGGGGCGCAAACTGAAGCTTTCTTT
CASSLQGAQTEAFF
>TRBJ2-1|NA|NA|TRBV7-2
TGTGCCAGCAGCTTAGAGGTAGTTTCCAATGAGCAGTTCTTC
CASSLEVVSNEQFF
>TRBJ1-2|TRBD1|few|TRBV28
TGTGCCAGCAGCTTGGGACAGAACTATGGCTACACCTTC
CASSLGQNYGYTF
>TRBJ2-3|NA|once|TRBV27
TGTGCCAGCAGCCCCAGGACAGTTCCTCCAGATACGCAGTATTTT
CASSPRTVPPDTQYF
>TRBJ2-7|NA|NA|TRBV6-5
TGTGCCAGCAGTTACCAAACGACCGGTTCCTACGAGCAGTACTTC
CASSYQTTGSYEQYF
>TRBJ1-1|NA|NA|TRBV27
TGTGCCAGCAGGACCTTCGGGAACACTGAAGCTTTCTTT
CASRTFGNTEAFF
>TRBJ2-5|TRBD2|NA|TRBV10-3
TGTGCCATCAGTGATGGACTAGCGGGAGGTCAGTACTTC
CAISDGLAGGQYF
>TRBJ1-2|NA|NA|TRBV5-4
TGTGCCAGCAGCTCCTCCTCGGGGGGACAATTTGATGGCTACACCTTC
CASSSSSGGQFDGYTF
>TRBJ2-7|TRBD1|NA|TRBV6-5
TGTGCCAGCAGGGTCGGGACAGGAGCCTACGAGCAGTACTTC
CASRVGTGAYEQYF
>TRBJ2-7|NA|NA|TRBV5-1
TGCGCCAGCAGCTTGGGTCCGGGTATGGGCGAGCAGTACTTC
CASSLGPGMGEQYF
>TRBJ2-5|NA|NA|TRBV4-1
TGCGCCAGCAGCCAAGCCAGGGGCCTGGCGGGGGAAGAGACCCAGTACTTC
CASSQARGLAGEETQYF
>TRBJ1-1|NA|NA|TRBV14
TGTGCCAGCAGCCGACCAGGGGTTGTCACTGAAGCTTTCTTT
CASSRPGVVTEAFF
>TRBJ2-3|NA|NA|TRBV11-1
TGTGCCAGCAGCCTACGACGGGGGGATACGCAGTATTTT
CASSLRRGDTQYF
>TRBJ2-7|NA|NA|TRBV19
TGTGCCAGTAGTATGCAGGGGTCTGACGAGCAGTACTTC
CASSMQGSDEQYF
>TRBJ2-3|NA|NA|TRBV6-5
TGTGCCAGCAGTTCGACGGCTAGCACAGATACGCAGTATTTT
CASSSTASTDTQYF
>TRBJ2-7|NA|NA|TRBV6-5
TGTGCCAGCAGTTACTCCGTCGGACTCTACGAGCAGTACTTC
CASSYSVGLYEQYF
>TRBJ2-2|TRBD2|NA|TRBV10-3
TGTGCCATCAGTCCACTAGCGGGAGTAAGAACCGGGGAGCTGTTTTTT
CAISPLAGVRTGELFF
>TRBJ1-6|NA|NA|TRBV4-1
TGCGCCAGCAGCCAAGTGCTCGGTCAGGGAGATTCACCCCTCCACTTT
CASSQVLGQGDSPLHF
>TRBJ1-2|NA|NA|TRBV5-6
TGTGCCAGCAGCTTGGTAGGAATCTACTATGGCTACACCTTC
CASSLVGIYYGYTF